This TCR beta chain was recovered during a study of blood T cell repertoires in COVID-19 (dated by TCRdb to about 2020). With regard to the full study: The collaborator samples originated in the United States, Italy and Spain and spanned the acute and convalescent phases of COVID-19. The prospective study material was composed of cDNA or gDNA derived from T cells, B-cell-depleted T cells, or PBMCs. The dataset comprised deeply sampled blood TCRbeta repertoires from subjects exposed to, actively infected with, or recovered from COVID-19. The repertoires were released in a freely available public database intended as a resource for research on the immune response to SARS-CoV-2. The samples were drawn from two sources: the first 160 participants of the ongoing ImmuneRACE study, and about 1,300 subjects contributed by 6 global collaborators. Sample metadata almost always included a de-identified subject ID, COVID-19 status, age in years and sex. Where HLA class I and class II types were available, the types were taken from metadata supplied by the sample provider, not from assay-based typing.

This clone was recorded only once. Its binding antigen is unknown. No base quality information exists; no much larger clone differs at one position. TCRbeta CDR3 regions were amplified from genomic DNA by means of the immunoSEQ Assay, a bias-controlled multiplex PCR. For the original study's pipeline: The number of nucleated cells in each sample was estimated by amplification of reference gene primers within the assay. Sequence reads were collapsed and filtered to measure the absolute abundance of every unique TCRbeta CDR3 rearrangement. For each sample, productive Simpson clonality was calculated by taking the square root of Simpson's diversity index across productive rearrangements. TCRdb holds this immuneACCESS table with in-frame rearrangements only. Some clones are missing; in checked studies, unresolved V genes explain under half, and the rest has no known cause. V and J calls and clone size come straight from that table; D and trimming were deduced from the DNA. Present in this sample are about 130,000 clones, 77% of which were seen just once. The top ten clonotypes cover roughly 20% of the sample.

Whole blood was collected in K2EDTA tubes by collaborating institutions according to the institutions' own protocols. For TCRbeta analysis, collaborator samples were shipped as frozen whole blood, as isolated PBMCs, or as DNA extracted from either sample type. Study-wide findings and limitations: The quantity of clinical and demographic metadata differed by source and by participant and was supplied without curation.

Ends trimmed: V by 4 bases, J by 5 bases; bases unmatched to a gene: 8. The CDR3 runs 17 amino acids, cysteine and phenylalanine included. The read is trimmed to its CDR3 DNA, 51 bases read in frame from base 1. The germline V gene yields MDHEN for CDR1 and SYDVKM for CDR2. The receptor was isolated from a man older than 75 with acute or convalescent COVID-19. The specimen was peripheral blood. The rearranged chain carries TRBV28 and TRBJ2-1; TRBD2 lines up with 13 middle nucleotides. The CDR3 region: CASSSGGTSGANNEQFF. The bases read TGTGCCAGCAGTTCGGGCGGGACTAGCGGGGCCAACAATGAGCAGTTCTTC.